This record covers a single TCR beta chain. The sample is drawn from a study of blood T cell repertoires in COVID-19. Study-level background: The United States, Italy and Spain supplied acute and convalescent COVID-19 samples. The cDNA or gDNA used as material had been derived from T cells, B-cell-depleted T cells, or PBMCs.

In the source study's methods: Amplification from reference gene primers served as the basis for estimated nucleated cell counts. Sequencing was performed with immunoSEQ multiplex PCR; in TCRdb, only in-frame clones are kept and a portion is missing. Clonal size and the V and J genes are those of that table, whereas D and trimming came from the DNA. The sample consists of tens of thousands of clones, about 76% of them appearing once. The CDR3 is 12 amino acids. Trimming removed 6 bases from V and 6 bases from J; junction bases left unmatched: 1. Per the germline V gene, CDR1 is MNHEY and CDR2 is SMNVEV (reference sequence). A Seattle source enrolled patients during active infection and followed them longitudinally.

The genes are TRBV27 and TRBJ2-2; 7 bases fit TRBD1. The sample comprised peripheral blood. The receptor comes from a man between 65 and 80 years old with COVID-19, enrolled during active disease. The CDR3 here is CASRTGAGELFF. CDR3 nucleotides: TGTGCCAGCAGAACAGGGGCCGGGGAGCTGTTTTTT.